This entry concerns a single TCR beta chain. Its antigen is not identified. This CDR3 is 15 amino acids long. Germline V gene lookup returns CDR1 SEHNR and CDR2 FQNEAQ (reference sequence). V lost 5 bases and J lost 4; bases outside the gene matches: 10. The data are from a study of shared clonotypes between healthy human individuals. General study findings and limits: Sharing across several donors was seen in around 5% of naive CD4 clonotypes. Sampling included only blood; tissue repertoires likely differ. The study drew on few donors, limiting represented genetic and exposure-history diversity. In general, naive subsets displayed greater estimated richness than memory subsets did.

Libraries were prepared by immunoSEQ multiplex PCR; TCRdb keeps only in-frame clonotypes and omits some of them. The repertoire includes about 750,000 clones, over 90% of them detected once, and 20% to 30% sits in the top ten. In the naive CD8 group, cells lacked CD45RO and were positively selected for CCR7, so terminally differentiated effector memory CD45RA+ cells were left out. The sequenced material came from naive CD8+ T cells sorted from blood. The rearrangement joins TRBV7-9 to TRBJ1-2; 7 bases are shared with TRBD1. The TCR was taken from a young man in good health. The CDR3 nucleotides are TGTGCCAGCAGCGACAGTACAGGGGAACTCTATGGCTACACCTTC. This sequence encodes CASSDSTGELYGYTF. Supplemented by reference TRBV7-9 and TRBJ1-2, the full variable domain reads DTGVSQNPRHKITKRGQNVTFRCDPISEHNRLYWYRQTLGQGPEFLTYFQNEAQLEKSRLLSDRFSAERPKGSFSTLEIQRTEQGDSAMYLCASSDSTGELYGYTFGSGTRLTVV.